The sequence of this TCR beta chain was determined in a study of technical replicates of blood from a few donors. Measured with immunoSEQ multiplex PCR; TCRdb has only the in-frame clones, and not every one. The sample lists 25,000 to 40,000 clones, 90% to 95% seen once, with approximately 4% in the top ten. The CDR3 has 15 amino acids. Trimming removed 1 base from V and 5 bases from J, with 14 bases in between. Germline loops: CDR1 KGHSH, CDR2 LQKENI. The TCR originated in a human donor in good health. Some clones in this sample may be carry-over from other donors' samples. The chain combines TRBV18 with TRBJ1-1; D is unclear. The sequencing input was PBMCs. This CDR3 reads CASSPQDGPGTEAFF. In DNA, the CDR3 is TGTGCCAGCTCACCACAGGACGGTCCGGGGACTGAAGCTTTCTTT. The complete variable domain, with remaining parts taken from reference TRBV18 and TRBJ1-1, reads NAGVMQNPRHLVRRRGQEARLRCSPMKGHSHVYWYRQLPEEGLKFMVYLQKENIIDESGMPKERFSAEFPKEGPSILRIQQVVRGDSAAYFCASSPQDGPGTEAFFGQGTRLTVV.